The 24 T cell receptor beta chains presented below share a single source sample, sequenced in a study of blood T cell repertoires in COVID-19. Measured with immunoSEQ multiplex PCR; TCRdb has only the in-frame clones, and not every one. The sample records approximately 440,000 clones, 75% to 90% being singletons. The sequencing input was PBMCs or T cells enriched from blood (not recorded which). These receptors were collected from a woman in her late teens or twenties who had recovered from COVID-19.

The chain has TRBV7-9 and TRBJ2-5; the D gene is possibly TRBD1 (5 bases). Trimming took 4 bases from V and 9 from J, leaving 21 bases between them. The CDR3 runs to 15 residues. Germline assignment: CDR1 SEHNR and CDR2 FQNEAQ (reference sequence). The CDR3 loop reads CASSSLASSQGAQYF. CDR3 nucleotide sequence: TGTGCCAGCAGCTCGCTGGCCTCTTCCCAAGGGGCCCAGTACTTC.

V is TRBV5-1 and J is TRBJ2-7; TRBD2 agrees at 13 bases. The DNA end favors TRBJ2-5, so the J call may be wrong. The CDR3 extends over 17 amino acids. Germline V CDR1 and CDR2: SGHRS, YFSETQ. CDR3 protein: CASSPGLAGALGETQYF. CDR3 sequence (DNA): TGCGCCAGCAGCCCCGGACTAGCGGGGGCCCTCGGGGAGACCCAGTACTTC.

The rearrangement uses TRBV2 and TRBJ1-3; TRBD1 matches at 11 bases. Germline V CDR1 and CDR2: SNHLY, FYNNEI. V lost 6 bases, J lost 4 bases, and 5 bases stayed unmatched. The CDR3 extends over 15 amino acids. The CDR3 region is CASSGTGGSGNTIYF. The CDR3, as DNA: TGTGCCAGCAGCGGGACAGGGGGGTCCGGAAACACCATATATTTT.

The CDR3 bases are TGTGCCAGCAGTGTTATAATGTCATTATCGGGGGTATTTGGTGAGCAGTTCTTC. Translation gives CASSVIMSLSGVFGEQFF. The rearrangement joins TRBV25-1 to TRBJ2-1, with D possibly matching TRBD2 (6 bases). Germline assignment: CDR1 MGHDK and CDR2 SYGVNS. The CDR3 has 18 residues. The germline V and J ends were trimmed by 4 bases and 9 bases, with 28 bases remaining between them. The whole variable domain, remainder taken from reference TRBV25-1 and TRBJ2-1, is EADIYQTPRYLVIGTGKKITLECSQTMGHDKMYWYQQDPGMELHLIHYSYGVNSTEKGDLSSESTVSRIRTEHFPLTLESARPSHTSQYLCASSVIMSLSGVFGEQFFGPGTRLTVL.

This clone was seen a handful of times. V usage is TRBV29-1 and J usage is TRBJ1-4, with TRBD1 identical over 7 bases. The germline V gene has CDR1 SQVTM and CDR2 ANQGSEA. V was clipped by 5 bases and J by 4 bases; unmatched bases: 10. CDR3 length equals 15 residues. Here the CDR3 DNA reads TGCAGCGTTTCAGGGGGAATTAGTGGTAATGAAAAACTGTTTTTT. Translated, it gives CSVSGGISGNEKLFF.

In its sample, this clone was seen a few times. V usage is TRBV27 and J usage is TRBJ2-7; a possible D gene is TRBD1 (6 bases). Germline V lookup: CDR1 MNHEY, CDR2 SMNVEV (reference sequence). V gave up 4 bases and J gave up 2 bases, with 9 bases separating them. This CDR3 has 13 residues. The CDR3 nucleotides read TGTGCCAGCAGTTCACAGGGCCCCTACGAGCAGTACTTC. Translated, it gives CASSSQGPYEQYF.

V and J are TRBV6-5 and TRBJ2-7; TRBD2 is a possible D gene (5 bases). The CDR3 loop spans 12 amino acids. Looked up from germline, CDR1 is MNHEY and CDR2 is SVGAGI. The V gene lost 6 bases and the J gene lost 7 bases, with 13 bases spanning the gap. The CDR3 region is CASSWTQGEQYF. Written as DNA, the CDR3 is TGTGCCAGCAGCTGGACTCAAGGGGAGCAGTACTTC.

The genes are TRBV18 and TRBJ2-1; D remains unclear. CDR3 length: 15 amino acids. Germline assignment: CDR1 KGHSH and CDR2 LQKENI. V was trimmed by 4 bases and J by 0 bases, leaving 10 bases between them. The CDR3 spells CASSLSISSYNEQFF. The CDR3 region has the DNA TGTGCCAGCTCACTTTCTATTAGCTCCTACAATGAGCAGTTCTTC.

The chain joins TRBV7-9 to TRBJ1-1; D not resolved. The ends were cut back, 1 base at V and 6 bases at J, with 12 bases in the middle. This CDR3 is 14 amino acids long. Germline values: CDR1 SEHNR, CDR2 FQNEAQ (reference sequence). The CDR3: CASSLDGEDPEAFF. CDR3 coding DNA: TGTGCCAGCAGCTTAGACGGTGAAGATCCTGAAGCTTTCTTT.

The V gene is TRBV5-1, the J gene TRBJ1-1, with D uncertain. CDR1 is SGHRS and CDR2 is YFSETQ in the germline V gene. The V and J ends lost 1 base and 1 base respectively, with 11 bases between them. The CDR3 contains 15 residues. DNA of the CDR3: TGCGCCAGCAGCTTGTTAGGGAGGGCGAACACTGAAGCTTTCTTT. Amino acids: CASSLLGRANTEAFF.

The V and J genes are TRBV12-3 or TRBV12-4 and TRBJ1-1, with 7 positions matching TRBD1. CDR3 length: 12 amino acids. V shed 6 bases and J 7 bases; nucleotides not matched to a gene: 5. CDR3 coding DNA: TGTGCCAGCAGGCATACAGGGGTTGAAGCTTTCTTT. As protein: CASRHTGVEAFF.

The chain is built from TRBV5-1 and TRBJ2-1; 9 positions agree with TRBD1. This CDR3 has 14 amino acids. Germline CDR1 reads SGHRS; CDR2 reads YFSETQ. Trimming took 2 bases from V and 7 from J; bases not matched to a gene: 4. The CDR3 loop is CASSFWDRANEQFF. The CDR3 DNA is TGCGCCAGCAGCTTTTGGGACAGGGCTAATGAGCAGTTCTTC.

The V gene is TRBV27, the J gene TRBJ2-1; tentatively, D is TRBD1 (5 bases). The CDR3 consists of 15 residues. Deletions cut 5 bases from V and 2 bases from J, with 13 bases between. CDR1 and CDR2 (germline): MNHEY, SMNVEV (reference sequence). The CDR3 reads CASSVGPSPYNEQFF. The CDR3 bases are TGTGCCAGCAGTGTGGGGCCCAGCCCCTACAATGAGCAGTTCTTC.

This clone is a singleton in its sample. The chain carries TRBV30 and TRBJ2-5; D perhaps matches TRBD2 (6 bases). The CDR3 runs 15 residues. CDR1 is GTSNPN, CDR2 SVGIG, per germline (reference sequence). V lost 0 bases and J lost 4, with 15 bases in between. DNA for the CDR3: TGTGCCTGGAGTGTCCCCAAGGGAGGTCCAGAGACCCAGTACTTC. Amino acid sequence: CAWSVPKGGPETQYF. Based on the CDR3 plus reference TRBV30 and TRBJ2-5, the full variable domain is SQTIHQWPATLVQPVGSPLSLECTVEGTSNPNLYWYRQAAGRGLQLLFYSVGIGQISSEVPQNLSASRPQDRQFILSSKKLLLSDSGFYLCAWSVPKGGPETQYFGPGTRLLVL.

The chain links TRBV7-6 to TRBJ1-1, with D unclear. Germline CDR1 SGHVS, CDR2 FNYEAQ. The CDR3 length is 13 residues. Trimming stripped 8 bases from V and 1 base from J, with 11 bases between. DNA for the CDR3: TGTGCCAGCCGCGCAGCGAGGAACACTGAAGCTTTCTTT. This translates into CASRAARNTEAFF.

The chain carries TRBV5-5 and TRBJ1-1; D is ambiguous. The CDR3 contains 14 residues. V was trimmed by 0 bases and J by 5 bases, leaving 11 bases between them. Germline CDR1 and CDR2: SGHKS and YYEKEE (reference sequence). CDR3 region: CASSLVASKTEAFF. CDR3 coding DNA: TGTGCCAGCAGCTTGGTCGCGTCGAAAACTGAAGCTTTCTTT.

The table lists this clone with a count of one. This rearrangement joins TRBV7-2 to TRBJ1-1, with D possibly being TRBD1 (6 bases). The germline V gene encodes CDR1 SGHTA and CDR2 FQGNSA. Trimming left V 3 bases short and J 0 bases short, with 11 bases between. This CDR3 has 15 residues. CDR3 DNA: TGTGCCAGCAGCTTGGGGGCAGGGATGAACACTGAAGCTTTCTTT. Its translation: CASSLGAGMNTEAFF.

This chain links TRBV18 with TRBJ1-3, with D maybe TRBD1 (5 bases). CDR3 length: 17 residues. Trimming removed 2 bases from V and 0 bases from J, with 14 bases in between. Looked up from germline, CDR1 is KGHSH and CDR2 is LQKENI. The CDR3 DNA sequence: TGTGCCAGCTCACCATTTCGCGAAGACAGCTCTGGAAACACCATATATTTT. Its translation is CASSPFREDSSGNTIYF.

The rearrangement joins TRBV11-2 to TRBJ2-2; 7 bases agree with TRBD1. Per the germline V gene, CDR1 is SGHAT and CDR2 is FQNNGV. Trimming cost V 0 bases and J 4 bases; bases outside gene matches: 8. The CDR3 covers 17 residues. The CDR3 reads CASSLDPRQGGTGELFF. The CDR3 DNA reads TGTGCCAGCAGCTTAGATCCCAGACAGGGCGGCACCGGGGAGCTGTTTTTT.

This clone came up a few times. The V gene is TRBV30, the J gene TRBJ1-6; weak D call: TRBD1 (5 bases). V lost 3 bases, J lost 8 bases, and 11 bases lay in between. Germline CDR1 GTSNPN, CDR2 SVGIG (reference sequence). CDR3 length: 13 residues. The DNA for the CDR3 is TGTGCCTGGAGCAGGGAAGAGGATTCACCCCTCCACTTT. Translated: CAWSREEDSPLHF.

This chain joins TRBV11-3 and TRBJ2-3, with 7 bases identical to TRBD2. The germline V gene encodes CDR1 SGHNT and CDR2 YENEEA. The CDR3 covers 11 residues. V lost 5 bases to trimming and J lost 8 bases; unmatched junction nucleotides: 1. CDR3 region: CASSPGGTQYF. In DNA, the CDR3 is TGTGCCAGCAGCCCGGGAGGTACGCAGTATTTT.

The table lists this clone with a count of one. This chain connects TRBV7-2 to TRBJ2-6; D may be TRBD2 (5 bases). This CDR3 has 14 residues. Trimming pared 5 bases from V and 4 bases from J, leaving 9 bases between. Germline CDR1 and CDR2: SGHTA and FQGNSA. The CDR3 loop reads CASSQRGGANVLTF. For the CDR3, the DNA is TGTGCCAGCAGCCAAAGAGGGGGGGCCAACGTCCTGACTTTC. The whole variable domain, filled in from reference TRBV7-2 and TRBJ2-6, reads GAGVSQSPSNKVTEKGKDVELRCDPISGHTALYWYRQSLGQGLEFLIYFQGNSAPDKSGLPSDRFSAERTGGSVSTLTIQRTQQEDSAVYLCASSQRGGANVLTFGAGSRLTVL.

This clone was counted a few times. V usage is TRBV7-2 and J usage is TRBJ1-1, with D perhaps TRBD1 (6 bases). The CDR3 has 13 amino acids. The V end was cut by 4 bases, the J end by 6 bases, with 12 bases between. The germline CDR1 and CDR2 sequences are SGHTA and FQGNSA. For the CDR3, the DNA is TGTGCCAGCAGCTCCCGGGACATCTCTGAAGCTTTCTTT. Translation: CASSSRDISEAFF.

The chain uses TRBV2 and TRBJ1-1, with unresolved D. The CDR3 has 17 residues. CDR1 is SNHLY, CDR2 FYNNEI, per germline. Trimming removed 3 bases at V and 1 base at J, with 18 bases between. CDR3 region: CASSETTGRGANTEAFF. The CDR3 DNA reads as TGTGCCAGCAGTGAGACGACCGGAAGAGGTGCGAACACTGAAGCTTTCTTT.